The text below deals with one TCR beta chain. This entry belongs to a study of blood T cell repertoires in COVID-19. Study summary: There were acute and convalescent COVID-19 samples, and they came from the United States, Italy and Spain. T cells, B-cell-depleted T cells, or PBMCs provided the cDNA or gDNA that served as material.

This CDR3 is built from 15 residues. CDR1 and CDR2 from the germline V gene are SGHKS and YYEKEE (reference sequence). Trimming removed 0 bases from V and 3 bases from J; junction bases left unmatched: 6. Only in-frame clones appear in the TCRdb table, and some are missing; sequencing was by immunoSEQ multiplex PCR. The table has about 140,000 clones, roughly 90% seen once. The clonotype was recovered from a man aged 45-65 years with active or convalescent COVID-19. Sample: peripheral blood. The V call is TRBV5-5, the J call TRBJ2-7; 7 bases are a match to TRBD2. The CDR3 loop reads CASSLGASGLYEQYF. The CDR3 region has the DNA TGTGCCAGCAGCTTGGGAGCTAGCGGACTCTACGAGCAGTACTTC.